The T cell receptor (beta chain) described here comes from a study of T-cell reconstitution after alpha-beta-depleted transplantation in children. Unique molecular identifiers were used to barcode this TCRbeta library. MiXCR was run by TCRdb on the PCR reads, yielding one entry per CDR3 protein. The sample yields hundreds of thousands of distinct CDR3 sequences, roughly 17% seen once. Germline values: CDR1 DFQATT, CDR2 SNEGSKA (reference sequence). With V trimmed by 5 bases and J by 2 bases, 5 bases remained unmatched. The CDR3 spans 16 residues. This clonotype was seen many times. The chain couples TRBV20-1 to TRBJ2-3, with 15 nucleotides matching TRBD2. The TCR comes from a human donor who donated a stem cell graft to a child with acute myeloid leukemia. Source: PBMCs from the stem cell graft donor, taken from the stem cell graft. The CDR3 reads CSASRTSGGVTDTQYF. Here the CDR3 DNA reads TGCAGTGCTTCCCGGACTAGCGGGGGGGTCACAGATACGCAGTATTTT.